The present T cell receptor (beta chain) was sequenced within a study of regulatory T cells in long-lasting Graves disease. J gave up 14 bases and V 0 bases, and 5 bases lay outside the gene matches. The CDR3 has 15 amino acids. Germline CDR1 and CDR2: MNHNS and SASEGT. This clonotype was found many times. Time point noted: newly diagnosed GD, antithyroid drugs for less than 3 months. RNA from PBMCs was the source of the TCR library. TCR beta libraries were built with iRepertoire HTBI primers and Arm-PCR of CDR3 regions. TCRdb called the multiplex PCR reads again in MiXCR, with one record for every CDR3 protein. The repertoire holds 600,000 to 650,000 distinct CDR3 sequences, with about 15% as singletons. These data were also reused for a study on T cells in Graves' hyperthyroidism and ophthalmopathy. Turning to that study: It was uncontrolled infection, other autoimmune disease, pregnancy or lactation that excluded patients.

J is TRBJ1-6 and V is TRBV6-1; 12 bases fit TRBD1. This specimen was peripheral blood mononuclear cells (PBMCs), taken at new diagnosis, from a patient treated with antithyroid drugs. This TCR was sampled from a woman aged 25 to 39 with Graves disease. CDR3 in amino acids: CASSEAGTGGKSLHF. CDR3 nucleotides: TGTGCCAGCAGTGAAGCGGGGACAGGGGGCAAATCCCTCCACTTT.